The clone carrying this T cell receptor beta chain has just one count. Its antigen is undetermined. Clones were sequenced by immunoSEQ multiplex PCR, and TCRdb holds only the in-frame ones, with some missing. This table holds around 94,000 clones, 86% found once. Germline-derived CDR1 and CDR2 are MNHEY and SMNVEV (reference sequence). V was shortened by 3 bases and J by 2 bases, with 13 bases between the two germline ends. The CDR3 contains 15 residues. The data derive from a study of T cell responses to AZD1222 COVID-19 vaccine. Study results and limitations: Clonal diversity may have been underestimated in mostly white British donors. Dominant CD4 TCR responses targeted spike regions 160-218 and 743-854.

V gene TRBV27 combines with J gene TRBJ1-1, with D unresolved. The sequenced sample was peripheral blood, obtained on day 0 of AZD1222 vaccination. The TCR comes from an adult in good health. CDR3 sequence reads: CASSFSVAGNTEAFF. CDR3 coding DNA: TGTGCCAGCAGTTTCTCGGTGGCAGGTAACACTGAAGCTTTCTTT.